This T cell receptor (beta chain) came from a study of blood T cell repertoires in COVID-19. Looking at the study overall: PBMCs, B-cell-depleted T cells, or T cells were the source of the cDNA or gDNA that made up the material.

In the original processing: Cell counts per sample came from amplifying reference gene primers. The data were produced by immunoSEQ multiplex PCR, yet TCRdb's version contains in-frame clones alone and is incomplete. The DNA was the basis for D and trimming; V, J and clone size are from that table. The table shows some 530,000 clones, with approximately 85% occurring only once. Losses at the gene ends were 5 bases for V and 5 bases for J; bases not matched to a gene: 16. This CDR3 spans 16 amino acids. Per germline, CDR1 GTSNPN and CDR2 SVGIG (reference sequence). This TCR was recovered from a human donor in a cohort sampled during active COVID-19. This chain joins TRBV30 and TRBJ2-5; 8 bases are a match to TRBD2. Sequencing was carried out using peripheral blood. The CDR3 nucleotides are TGTGCCTGGCGGGGGGACCCAAGCGGGAGTCGGGAGACCCAGTACTTC. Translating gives CAWRGDPSGSRETQYF.